Presented here are 14 T cell receptor beta chains from one specimen sequenced in a study of identical twins. TCRdb re-called the 5' RACE reads with MiXCR, one entry per CDR3 protein. The profile covers approximately 550,000 distinct CDR3 sequences, with 20% to 25% appearing a single time and more than 0.4% taken by the ten largest. This sample was shared with a second study, whose subject was yellow fever vaccine responses in identical twins.

Material: CD4+ T cells sorted from blood. Source of these receptors: a woman aged 18-35 years in good health.

The chain employs TRBV7-8 and TRBJ2-3; D is unresolved. Germline-derived CDR1 and CDR2 are SGHVS and FQNEAQ. The length of the CDR3 is 14 residues. The V end was cut by 5 bases, the J end by 1 base, with 10 bases between. The CDR3 nucleotides read TGTGCCAGCAGCGATTCCTTCCGCACAGATACGCAGTATTTT. This translates into CASSDSFRTDTQYF.

This clonotype came up a few times. The V and J genes are TRBV15 and TRBJ2-1, with 8 bases matching TRBD1. This CDR3 comprises 16 residues. In germline, CDR1 is LNHNV, CDR2 YYDKDF (reference sequence). With 4 bases clipped from V and 1 base from J, the junction kept 6 bases outside the gene matches. The CDR3 protein is CATSTTGGLSYNEQFF. DNA of the CDR3: TGTGCCACCAGCACAACAGGGGGTTTGTCCTACAATGAGCAGTTCTTC.

The V call is TRBV7-8, the J call TRBJ2-7, with 12 bases aligning to TRBD2. V dropped 3 bases and J dropped 4; count of bases not matched to a gene: 7. Germline V gene sequence: CDR1 SGHVS, CDR2 FQNEAQ. This CDR3 is built from 16 residues. In DNA, the CDR3 is TGTGCCAGCAGCTTCCTAGCGGGAGGGCCGCGATACGAGCAGTACTTC. Amino acid sequence: CASSFLAGGPRYEQYF.

The genes are TRBV20-1 and TRBJ2-3; D not resolved. V was pared by 3 bases and J by 3 bases, with 7 bases between. The CDR3 contains 12 residues. Germline V CDR1 and CDR2: DFQATT, SNEGSKA (reference sequence). This CDR3 is CSARGGTDTQYF. The CDR3 DNA sequence: TGCAGTGCTAGGGGTGGGACAGATACGCAGTATTTT.

CDR3 nucleotide sequence: TGTGCCAGCCGGCCGGCGGGAGCTGAGCAGTTCTTC. Its translation: CASRPAGAEQFF. The chain carries TRBV10-3 and TRBJ2-1; 7 nucleotides align to TRBD2. This CDR3 contains 12 residues. The V and J ends lost 10 bases and 9 bases, in that order; junction bases with no gene match: 9. Germline lookup yields CDR1 ENHRY and CDR2 SYGVKD.

This clonotype was picked up a small number of times. The gene calls are TRBV3-1 and TRBJ2-7; unclear D gene. The ends were cut back, 0 bases at V and 0 bases at J, with 6 bases in the middle. Germline loops: CDR1 LGHDT, CDR2 YNNKEL (reference sequence). The CDR3 length is 14 residues. The CDR3 bases are TGTGCCAGCAGCCAAGACCCCGTCTCCTACGAGCAGTACTTC. Its translation: CASSQDPVSYEQYF.

The chain has TRBV29-1 and TRBJ2-2, with 8 bases aligning to TRBD2. Trimming at V came to 2 bases and at J to 5 bases, leaving 10 bases not matched to a gene. Germline lookup yields CDR1 SQVTM and CDR2 ANQGSEA. The CDR3 has 16 amino acids. The CDR3 nucleotides are TGCAGCGTTGAACTAGCGGGTCCGGGAGGGACCGGGGAGCTGTTTTTT. It translates to CSVELAGPGGTGELFF.

The rearrangement uses TRBV2 and TRBJ2-1; 9 bases agree with TRBD1. Trimming at V came to 10 bases and at J to 7 bases, leaving 8 bases not matched to a gene. Germline V gene data show CDR1 as SNHLY and CDR2 as FYNNEI. The CDR3 covers 13 residues. CDR3 DNA sequence: TGTGCCAATACTGGGACAGGGTGGAATGAGCAGTTCTTC. This gives the protein CANTGTGWNEQFF.

This clonotype was seen at least ten times. The chain joins TRBV2 to TRBJ2-5; D gene uncertain. The CDR3 runs 11 residues. The germline CDR1 and CDR2 sequences are SNHLY and FYNNEI. Trimming removed 5 bases from V and 4 bases from J, with 5 bases in between. CDR3 protein: CASSTRETQYF. CDR3 in DNA: TGTGCCAGCAGTACCAGAGAGACCCAGTACTTC. The entire variable domain, with the rest obtained from reference TRBV2 and TRBJ2-5, is as follows: EPEVTQTPSHQVTQMGQEVILRCVPISNHLYFYWYRQILGQKVEFLVSFYNNEISEKSEIFDDQFSVERPDGSNFTLKIRSTKLEDSAMYFCASSTRETQYFGPGTRLLVL.

This chain joins TRBV5-5 and TRBJ2-7; D gene unclear. The CDR3 runs to 13 residues. The V end lost 0 bases, the J end lost 3 bases, and 7 bases lay between the germline ends. CDR1 and CDR2 (germline): SGHKS, YYEKEE (reference sequence). The CDR3 nucleotides are TGTGCCAGCAGCTTGGTAGGTCTCTACGAGCAGTACGTC. Protein sequence: CASSLVGLYEQYV.

The chain combines TRBV24-1 with TRBJ2-2; D is unresolved. The CDR3 length is 13 residues. In germline, CDR1 is KGHDR, CDR2 SFDVKD. Deletions cut 3 bases from V and 5 bases from J, with 6 bases between. CDR3 in amino acids: CATSDPDTGELFF. The CDR3 DNA sequence: TGTGCCACCAGTGATCCGGATACCGGGGAGCTGTTTTTT.

This chain links TRBV29-1 with TRBJ1-5, with TRBD1 matching over 7 bases. Germline V gene sequence: CDR1 SQVTM, CDR2 ANQGSEA. The CDR3 has 14 amino acids. Trimming cost V 6 bases and J 0 bases; bases outside gene matches: 5. The CDR3 reads CSVSQGSSNQPQHF. The CDR3 DNA is TGCAGCGTGTCACAGGGGTCTAGCAATCAGCCCCAGCATTTT.

The rearrangement uses TRBV28 and TRBJ2-2; D remains ambiguous. Germline V lookup: CDR1 MDHEN, CDR2 SYDVKM. The CDR3 spans 15 residues. V was shortened by 4 bases and J by 3 bases, with 12 bases between the two germline ends. CDR3 in amino acids: CASSSDQHHTGELFF. Here the CDR3 DNA reads TGTGCCAGCAGTTCGGACCAACATCACACCGGGGAGCTGTTTTTT.

This chain uses TRBV28 with TRBJ2-1; TRBD1 matches at 12 bases. This CDR3 region has 15 residues. CDR1 MDHEN and CDR2 SYDVKM come from the germline V gene. V trimming: 5 bases; J trimming: 8 bases; junction bases outside the gene matches: 7. Written as DNA, the CDR3 is TGTGCCAGCAGTCTAGGGGGACAGGGGGCCGATGAGCAGTTCTTC. Translating gives CASSLGGQGADEQFF.